This TCR beta chain was obtained from a study of shared clonotypes between healthy human individuals. Study-level background: The cohort comprised a couple of women and a few men. Their ages spanned 18 to 49 years. Findings and limits, study-wide: For sorted subsets, rarefaction showed incomplete sequencing despite large depth.

CDR3 length: 16 amino acids. CDR1 LNHDA and CDR2 SQIVND come from the germline V gene (reference sequence). Trimming stripped 1 base from V and 4 bases from J, with 16 bases between. CD45RA-negative memory and CD45RA+ naive subsets were split from the CD4+ cells. To note about this clone: The target antigen is unknown.

Per sorted-subset replicate PCR, input was roughly 200 ng DNA, representing roughly 28,000 T cell genomes. Clones were read by immunoSEQ multiplex PCR, and TCRdb kept only the in-frame ones, dropping some. This sample has some 630,000 clones; roughly 78% occur once, and the top ten carry approximately 1.8%. The chain carries TRBV19 and TRBJ2-5; D call uncertain. The receptor was isolated from a woman aged 30 to 39 in good health. Sequencing input: memory CD4+ T cells sorted from blood. This sample's subset: CD45RA-negative fraction. The CDR3 nucleotides are TGTGCCAGTAGTATAGCTCCGGAAGTCTTCCTAGAGACCCAGTACTTC. Its protein product is CASSIAPEVFLETQYF.